The source of this T cell receptor beta chain is a study of T cell repertoires in cytomegalovirus infection. General observations from the study: HLA-C-restricted CMV clonotypes gave the most frequent clonotype in two of eight donors.

This clonotype was seen a handful of times. The antigen is not known. One entry per CDR3 protein, called by TCRdb with MiXCR from the reads. The data show 250,000 or so distinct CDR3 sequences, with around 15% seen just once and roughly 45% held by the top ten. CDR3 size: 15 residues. Germline V gene lookup returns CDR1 MNHNS and CDR2 SASEGT. The ends were cut back, 1 base at V and 3 bases at J, with 11 bases in the middle. The clonotype was recovered from a human donor in good health (CMV status not recorded). Some clones in this sample may be carry-over from other donors' samples. V and J are TRBV6-1 and TRBJ2-3; D remains ambiguous. The sample taken for sequencing was CD8+ T cells from PBMCs. The CDR3 sequence is CASSEEWAETDTQYF. Written as DNA, the CDR3 is TGTGCCAGCAGTGAAGAATGGGCAGAAACAGATACGCAGTATTTT.